The rows below give T cell receptor beta chains drawn from one sample of a study of cytomegalovirus exposure and HLA in healthy donors. Data came from immunoSEQ multiplex PCR; TCRdb stores just in-frame clones and leaves some out. The sample yields fewer than 110,000 clones, roughly 80% seen once. Sequenced sample: PBMCs. The receptors stem from a man aged 50 or older in good health and CMV-seropositive. Each CDR3 is given without its conserved first and last residue. Each record gives: D gene, J gene, V gene, CDR3 protein. A D gene is named only where the DNA matches it firmly.

d_call: -; j_call: TRBJ2-4; v_call: TRBV7-9; cdr3_aa: ASSFNTGIKNIQY
d_call: TRBD2; j_call: TRBJ2-7; v_call: TRBV19; cdr3_aa: ASSNQREYEQY
d_call: TRBD2; j_call: TRBJ2-2; v_call: TRBV18; cdr3_aa: ASSPQGLAGVTNTGELF
d_call: -; j_call: TRBJ1-6; v_call: TRBV5-4; cdr3_aa: ASSLGGYYNSPLH
d_call: TRBD1; j_call: TRBJ2-7; v_call: TRBV5-4; cdr3_aa: ASAFGQGASYEQY
d_call: -; j_call: TRBJ2-1; v_call: TRBV20-1; cdr3_aa: SASRNNEQF
d_call: TRBD2; j_call: TRBJ2-7; v_call: TRBV19; cdr3_aa: ASSETSGTAYEQY
d_call: -; j_call: TRBJ2-7; v_call: TRBV4-3; cdr3_aa: ASSQDSASRYEQY
d_call: -; j_call: TRBJ2-1; v_call: TRBV7-7; cdr3_aa: ASSLIGPRDEQF
d_call: TRBD2; j_call: TRBJ2-3; v_call: TRBV7-2; cdr3_aa: ASSPGGLGGTDTQY
d_call: -; j_call: TRBJ2-2; v_call: TRBV5-1; cdr3_aa: ASNVGGNTGELF
d_call: TRBD2; j_call: TRBJ2-1; v_call: TRBV6-1; cdr3_aa: ASLVSGGVYNEQF
d_call: -; j_call: TRBJ1-5; v_call: TRBV7-2; cdr3_aa: ASSSSGSNQPQH
d_call: TRBD2; j_call: TRBJ2-5; v_call: TRBV19; cdr3_aa: ASSATGGPGGETQY
d_call: TRBD2; j_call: TRBJ2-1; v_call: TRBV7-7; cdr3_aa: ASSLGRTSGVNNEQF
d_call: -; j_call: TRBJ2-3; v_call: TRBV30; cdr3_aa: AWSVLNADTQY
d_call: TRBD1; j_call: TRBJ1-5; v_call: TRBV19; cdr3_aa: ASSHDRDNQPQH
d_call: -; j_call: TRBJ2-2; v_call: TRBV11-3; cdr3_aa: ASSLDSNTGELF
d_call: -; j_call: TRBJ1-2; v_call: TRBV18; cdr3_aa: ASSPPTEYGYT
d_call: TRBD2; j_call: TRBJ2-3; v_call: TRBV29-1; cdr3_aa: SAHRSGIFTDTQY
d_call: -; j_call: TRBJ2-5; v_call: TRBV5-1; cdr3_aa: ASSLARVTQETQY
d_call: -; j_call: TRBJ2-2; v_call: TRBV5-1; cdr3_aa: ASSFSWGRSTGELF
d_call: TRBD2; j_call: TRBJ2-3; v_call: TRBV9; cdr3_aa: ASSVVGLAGGVTDTQY
d_call: -; j_call: TRBJ2-2; v_call: TRBV6-1; cdr3_aa: ASARRTGELF
d_call: -; j_call: TRBJ2-5; v_call: TRBV28; cdr3_aa: ASSTPGAQY
d_call: TRBD1; j_call: TRBJ1-2; v_call: TRBV27; cdr3_aa: ASSLTGDYGYT
d_call: -; j_call: TRBJ1-1; v_call: TRBV19; cdr3_aa: ASSIDPRGTEAF
d_call: -; j_call: TRBJ2-1; v_call: TRBV21-1; cdr3_aa: ASSPGSNNEQF
d_call: -; j_call: TRBJ2-7; v_call: TRBV5-4; cdr3_aa: AMSTLRGKTYEQY
d_call: TRBD1; j_call: TRBJ1-3; v_call: TRBV6-1; cdr3_aa: ASSEATGWNTIY
d_call: -; j_call: TRBJ1-5; v_call: TRBV28; cdr3_aa: ASKQGLDQPQH
d_call: TRBD1; j_call: TRBJ2-1; v_call: TRBV27; cdr3_aa: ASSHPGQGNEQF
d_call: -; j_call: TRBJ2-1; v_call: TRBV19; cdr3_aa: ASSSRGHAAGEGNEQF
d_call: -; j_call: TRBJ1-4; v_call: TRBV4-1; cdr3_aa: ASSQSGTDDEKLF
d_call: TRBD1; j_call: TRBJ2-7; v_call: TRBV27; cdr3_aa: ANEGQVTYEQY
d_call: TRBD2; j_call: TRBJ2-7; v_call: TRBV9; cdr3_aa: ASSVDGGGPVSEQY
d_call: -; j_call: TRBJ2-1; v_call: TRBV7-9; cdr3_aa: ASSLPNRNEQF
d_call: -; j_call: TRBJ1-1; v_call: TRBV5-1; cdr3_aa: ASSLSGEGLTGEAF
d_call: TRBD2; j_call: TRBJ2-1; v_call: TRBV5-1; cdr3_aa: ASQVDRGSLAGVTEQF
d_call: TRBD1; j_call: TRBJ2-7; v_call: TRBV19; cdr3_aa: ASSIGGQAAYEQY
d_call: -; j_call: TRBJ2-7; v_call: TRBV20-1; cdr3_aa: SAEQGREQY
d_call: TRBD1; j_call: TRBJ2-1; v_call: TRBV30; cdr3_aa: AWSVQGHEQF
d_call: -; j_call: TRBJ2-3; v_call: TRBV19; cdr3_aa: ASSWESSSTDTQY